The text below deals with one TCR beta chain. Its antigen is unidentified. This entry comes from a study of T cells in Graves' hyperthyroidism and ophthalmopathy. Notes on the study in general: In blood, most of the thyroid clonotypes expanded above 0.001 were also present.

CDR1 and CDR2 (germline): SEHNR, FQNEAQ (reference sequence). There are 19 residues in the CDR3. Trimming took off 3 bases at V and 0 bases at J, with 23 bases between the two ends. The TCR beta CDR3 regions underwent amplification using RNA transcripts as the source. The study used the HTBI primer set for a first-round RT-PCR of the TCR CDR3. TCRdb redid the calling of the multiplex PCR reads with MiXCR, one entry per CDR3 protein. Found here are about 690,000 distinct CDR3 sequences, 15% to 20% of them singletons; the top ten hold 15%. Aged 18 to 65, the patients had hyperthyroidism that was newly diagnosed and had lasted under 2 months.

Sequencing was performed on blood. The rearrangement uses TRBV7-9 and TRBJ1-1, with D perhaps TRBD1 (6 bases). This receptor was identified in a man in his fifties with Graves' hyperthyroidism. The CDR3: CASSFYFVPERGLNTEAFF. The CDR3 region has the DNA TGTGCCAGCAGCTTTTATTTTGTACCGGAAAGGGGGTTGAACACTGAAGCTTTCTTT. Based on the CDR3 plus reference TRBV7-9 and TRBJ1-1, the full variable domain is DTGVSQNPRHKITKRGQNVTFRCDPISEHNRLYWYRQTLGQGPEFLTYFQNEAQLEKSRLLSDRFSAERPKGSFSTLEIQRTEQGDSAMYLCASSFYFVPERGLNTEAFFGQGTRLTVV.